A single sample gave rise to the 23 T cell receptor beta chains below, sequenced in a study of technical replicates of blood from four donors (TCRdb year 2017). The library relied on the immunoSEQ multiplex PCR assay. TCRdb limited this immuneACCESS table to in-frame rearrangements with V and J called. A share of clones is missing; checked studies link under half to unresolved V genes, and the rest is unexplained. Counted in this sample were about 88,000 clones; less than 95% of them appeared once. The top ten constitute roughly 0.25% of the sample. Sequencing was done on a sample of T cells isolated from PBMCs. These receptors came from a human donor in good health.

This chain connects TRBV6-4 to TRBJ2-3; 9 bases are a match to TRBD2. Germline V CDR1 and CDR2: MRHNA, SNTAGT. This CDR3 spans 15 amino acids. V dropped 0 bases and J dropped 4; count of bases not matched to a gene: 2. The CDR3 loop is CASSDSAGGPDTQYF. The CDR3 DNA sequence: TGTGCCAGCAGTGACTCAGCGGGGGGACCAGATACGCAGTATTTT.

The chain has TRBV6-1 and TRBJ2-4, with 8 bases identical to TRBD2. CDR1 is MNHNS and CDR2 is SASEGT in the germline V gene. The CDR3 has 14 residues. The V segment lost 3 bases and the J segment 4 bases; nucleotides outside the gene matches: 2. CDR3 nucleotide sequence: TGTGCCAGCAGTGATAGCGGGGTTAAAAACATTCAGTACTTC. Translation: CASSDSGVKNIQYF.

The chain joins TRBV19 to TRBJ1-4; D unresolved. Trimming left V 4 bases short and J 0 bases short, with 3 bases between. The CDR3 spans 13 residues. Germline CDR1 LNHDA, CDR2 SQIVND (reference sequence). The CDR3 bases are TGTGCCAGTAGTACAGCAACTAATGAAAAACTGTTTTTT. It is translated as CASSTATNEKLFF. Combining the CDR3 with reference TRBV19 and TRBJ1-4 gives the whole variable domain DGGITQSPKYLFRKEGQNVTLSCEQNLNHDAMYWYRQDPGQGLRLIYYSQIVNDFQKGDIAEGYSVSREKKESFPLTVTSAQKNPTAFYLCASSTATNEKLFFGSGTQLSVL.

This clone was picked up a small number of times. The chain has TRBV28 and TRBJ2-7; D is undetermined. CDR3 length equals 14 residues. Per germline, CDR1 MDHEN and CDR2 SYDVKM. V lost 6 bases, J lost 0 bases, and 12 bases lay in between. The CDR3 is CASSSPGSSYEQYF. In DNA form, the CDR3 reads TGTGCCAGCAGCTCTCCAGGAAGCTCCTACGAGCAGTACTTC.

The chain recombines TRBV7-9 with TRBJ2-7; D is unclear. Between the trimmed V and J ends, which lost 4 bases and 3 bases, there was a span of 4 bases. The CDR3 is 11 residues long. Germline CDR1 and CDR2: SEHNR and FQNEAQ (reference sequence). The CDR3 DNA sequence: TGTGCCAGCAGCTCAAACTACGAGCAGTACTTC. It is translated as CASSSNYEQYF.

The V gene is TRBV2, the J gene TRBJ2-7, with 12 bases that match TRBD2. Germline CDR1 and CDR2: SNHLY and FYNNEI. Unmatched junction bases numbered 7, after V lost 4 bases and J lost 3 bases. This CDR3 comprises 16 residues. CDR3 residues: CASSGAGTSGFYEQYF. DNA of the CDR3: TGTGCCAGCAGTGGGGCCGGGACTAGCGGGTTCTACGAGCAGTACTTC.

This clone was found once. The CDR3 loop is CASSPKRFGASGEETQYF. The CDR3 bases are TGCGCCAGCAGCCCGAAACGTTTTGGAGCTAGCGGGGAAGAGACCCAGTACTTC. The chain carries TRBV4-1 and TRBJ2-5; TRBD2 aligns across 9 bases. Trimming took 4 bases from V and 3 from J; bases not matched to a gene: 15. CDR3 size: 18 residues. The germline CDR1 and CDR2 sequences are MGHRA and YSYEKL.

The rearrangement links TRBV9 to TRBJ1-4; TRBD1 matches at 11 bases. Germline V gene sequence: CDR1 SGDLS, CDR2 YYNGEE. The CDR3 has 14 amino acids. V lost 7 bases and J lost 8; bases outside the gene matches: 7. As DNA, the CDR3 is TGTGCCAGCTGTCCGGGACAGGGGGGGGAAAAACTGTTTTTT. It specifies CASCPGQGGEKLFF.

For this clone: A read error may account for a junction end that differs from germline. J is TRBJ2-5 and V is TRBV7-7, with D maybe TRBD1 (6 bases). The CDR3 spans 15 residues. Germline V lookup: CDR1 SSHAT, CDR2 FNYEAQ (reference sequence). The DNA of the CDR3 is TGTGCTAGCAGCCTACTACAGGGTACGGGGGAGACCCAGTACTTC. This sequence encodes CASSLLQGTGETQYF.

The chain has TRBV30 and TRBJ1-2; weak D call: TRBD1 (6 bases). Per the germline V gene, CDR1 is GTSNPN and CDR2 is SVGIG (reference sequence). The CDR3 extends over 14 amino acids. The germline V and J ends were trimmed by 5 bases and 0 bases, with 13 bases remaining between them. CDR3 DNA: TGTGCCTGGGCACTCAGGGGTTCTAACTATGGCTACACCTTC. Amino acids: CAWALRGSNYGYTF. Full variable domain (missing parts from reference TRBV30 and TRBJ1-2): SQTIHQWPATLVQPVGSPLSLECTVEGTSNPNLYWYRQAAGRGLQLLFYSVGIGQISSEVPQNLSASRPQDRQFILSSKKLLLSDSGFYLCAWALRGSNYGYTFGSGTRLTVV.

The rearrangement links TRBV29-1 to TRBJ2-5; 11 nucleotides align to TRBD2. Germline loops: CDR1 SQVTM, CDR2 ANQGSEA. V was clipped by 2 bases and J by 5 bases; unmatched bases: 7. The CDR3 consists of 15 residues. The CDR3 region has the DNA TGCAGCGTTGAACTAGCGGGGGGACTGGGGGAGACCCAGTACTTC. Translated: CSVELAGGLGETQYF.

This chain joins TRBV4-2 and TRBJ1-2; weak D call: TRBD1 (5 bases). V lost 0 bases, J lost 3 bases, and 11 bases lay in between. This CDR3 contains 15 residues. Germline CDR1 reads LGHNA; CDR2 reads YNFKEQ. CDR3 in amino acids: CASSQEVRAYYGYTF. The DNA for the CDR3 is TGTGCCAGCAGCCAAGAGGTCAGGGCATACTATGGCTACACCTTC.

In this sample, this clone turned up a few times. The CDR3 sequence is CASSLLRTSEQYF. The CDR3 DNA sequence: TGTGCCAGCAGTTTATTACGGACTAGCGAGCAGTACTTC. The rearrangement uses TRBV27 and TRBJ2-7; 7 positions agree with TRBD2. The CDR3 has 13 residues. The germline V gene has CDR1 MNHEY and CDR2 SMNVEV (reference sequence). The trim removed 1 base at V and 6 bases at J, leaving 3 bases unmatched.

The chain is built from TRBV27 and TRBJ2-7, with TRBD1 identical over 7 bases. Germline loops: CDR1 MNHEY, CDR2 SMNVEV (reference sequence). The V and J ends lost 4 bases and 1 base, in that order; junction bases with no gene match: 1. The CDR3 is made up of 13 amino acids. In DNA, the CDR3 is TGTGCCAGCAGTTGGGACAGTTCCTACGAGCAGTACTTC. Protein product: CASSWDSSYEQYF.

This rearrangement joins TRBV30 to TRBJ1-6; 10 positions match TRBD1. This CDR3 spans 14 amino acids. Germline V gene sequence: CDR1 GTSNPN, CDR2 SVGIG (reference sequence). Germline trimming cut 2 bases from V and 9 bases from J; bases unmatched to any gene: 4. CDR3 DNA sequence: TGTGCCTGGAGTCCAGGACAGGGGGGTTCACCCCTCCACTTT. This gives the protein CAWSPGQGGSPLHF.

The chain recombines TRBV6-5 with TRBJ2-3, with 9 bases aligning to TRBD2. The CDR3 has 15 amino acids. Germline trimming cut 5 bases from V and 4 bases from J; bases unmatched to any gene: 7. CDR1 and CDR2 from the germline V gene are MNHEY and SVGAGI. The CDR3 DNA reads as TGTGCCAGCAGTCCAGCGGGGGGTCCGGCAGATACGCAGTATTTT. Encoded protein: CASSPAGGPADTQYF.

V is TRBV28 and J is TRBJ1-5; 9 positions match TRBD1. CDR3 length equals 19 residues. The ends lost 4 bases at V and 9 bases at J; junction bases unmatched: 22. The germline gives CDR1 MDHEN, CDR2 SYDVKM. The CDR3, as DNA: TGTGCCAGCAGTTCCCCTAGGGACAGGGTTTTTGCGGGCTTGAGGCCCCAGCATTTT. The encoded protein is CASSSPRDRVFAGLRPQHF. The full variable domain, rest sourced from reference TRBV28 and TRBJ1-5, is DVKVTQSSRYLVKRTGEKVFLECVQDMDHENMFWYRQDPGLGLRLIYFSYDVKMKEKGDIPEGYSVSREKKERFSLILESASTNQTSMYLCASSSPRDRVFAGLRPQHFGDGTRLSIL.

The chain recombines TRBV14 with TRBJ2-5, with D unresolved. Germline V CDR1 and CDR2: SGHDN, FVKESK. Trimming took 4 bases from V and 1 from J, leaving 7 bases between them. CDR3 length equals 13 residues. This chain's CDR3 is CASSPRFQETQYF. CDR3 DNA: TGTGCCAGCAGCCCCCGGTTCCAAGAGACCCAGTACTTC. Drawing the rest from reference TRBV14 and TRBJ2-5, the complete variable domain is EAGVTQFPSHSVIEKGQTVTLRCDPISGHDNLYWYRRVMGKEIKFLLHFVKESKQDESGMPNNRFLAERTGGTYSTLKVQPAELEDSGVYFCASSPRFQETQYFGPGTRLLVL.

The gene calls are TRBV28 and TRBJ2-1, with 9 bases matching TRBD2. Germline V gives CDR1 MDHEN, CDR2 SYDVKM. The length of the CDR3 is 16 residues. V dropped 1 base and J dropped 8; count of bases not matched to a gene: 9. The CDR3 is CASSLSGGRAWHEQFF. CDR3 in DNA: TGTGCCAGCAGTTTATCCGGCGGGAGGGCTTGGCATGAGCAGTTCTTC.

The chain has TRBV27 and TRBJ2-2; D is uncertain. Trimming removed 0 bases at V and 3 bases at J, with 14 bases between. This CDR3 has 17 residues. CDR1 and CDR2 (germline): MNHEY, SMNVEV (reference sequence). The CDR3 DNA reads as TGTGCCAGCAGTTTATCGCTTATTACTCAGGACACCGGGGAGCTGTTTTTT. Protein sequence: CASSLSLITQDTGELFF.

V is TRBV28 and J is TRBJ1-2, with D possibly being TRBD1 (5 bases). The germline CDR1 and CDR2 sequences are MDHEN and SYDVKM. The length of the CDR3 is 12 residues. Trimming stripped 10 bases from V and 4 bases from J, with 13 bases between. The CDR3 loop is CAIQTAPYGYTF. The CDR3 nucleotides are TGTGCCATCCAGACAGCTCCCTATGGCTACACCTTC.

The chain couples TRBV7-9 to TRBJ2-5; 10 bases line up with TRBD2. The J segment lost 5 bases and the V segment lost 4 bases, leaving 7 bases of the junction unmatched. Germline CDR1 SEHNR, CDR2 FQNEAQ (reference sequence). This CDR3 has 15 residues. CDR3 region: CASSYYSGRLETQYF. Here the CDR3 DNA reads TGTGCCAGCAGCTACTATAGCGGGAGGTTGGAGACCCAGTACTTC.

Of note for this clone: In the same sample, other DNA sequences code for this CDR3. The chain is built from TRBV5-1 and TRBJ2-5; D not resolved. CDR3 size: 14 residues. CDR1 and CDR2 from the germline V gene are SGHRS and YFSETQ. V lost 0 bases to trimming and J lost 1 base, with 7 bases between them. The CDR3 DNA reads TGCGCCAGCAGCTTGGTGACACTCCAAGAGACCCAGTACTTC. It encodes CASSLVTLQETQYF.